Presented here are 16 T cell receptor beta chains from one specimen sequenced in a study of OX40 agonist ivuxolimab in advanced cancers. Measured with immunoSEQ multiplex PCR; TCRdb has only the in-frame clones, and not every one. The sample lists tens of thousands of clones, 88% seen once, with about 0.8% in the top ten. Material: CD4+ or CD8+ T cells sorted from blood, obtained in a trial of the OX40 agonist ivuxolimab. All receptors derive from an adult with an advanced solid tumor such as melanoma, head and neck, liver or kidney cancer.

This sequence joins TRBV28 and TRBJ2-7, with D maybe TRBD2 (7 bases). The CDR3 is made up of 13 amino acids. Trimming took 7 bases from V and 3 from J, leaving 13 bases between them. Germline V CDR1 and CDR2: MDHEN, SYDVKM. The CDR3 DNA reads as TGTGCCAGCAAGGGAGGGGGGGTCTACGAGCAGTACTTC. This gives the protein CASKGGGVYEQYF.

V and J are TRBV6-5 and TRBJ1-1; D perhaps matches TRBD1 (6 bases). This CDR3 region has 13 residues. Germline V gives CDR1 MNHEY, CDR2 SVGAGI. Trimming took off 5 bases at V and 6 bases at J, with 13 bases between the two ends. In DNA, the CDR3 is TGTGCCAGCAGTCGGGGGGGGCGGCCTGAAGCTTTCTTT. It encodes CASSRGGRPEAFF.

The gene calls are TRBV5-1 and TRBJ2-3; weak D call: TRBD2 (6 bases). The CDR3 runs 12 residues. Germline assignment: CDR1 SGHRS and CDR2 YFSETQ. V was clipped by 0 bases and J by 9 bases, with 8 bases between them. The CDR3 sequence: CASSLGAGTQYF. The DNA for the CDR3 is TGCGCCAGCAGCTTGGGGGCGGGAACGCAGTATTTT.

This clone was recorded many times. The V call is TRBV7-2, the J call TRBJ1-2; D is uncertain. CDR3 length: 13 residues. The germline gives CDR1 SGHTA, CDR2 FQGNSA. V lost 6 bases to trimming and J lost 8 bases, with 16 bases between them. In DNA form, the CDR3 reads TGTGCCAGCAGTCCGGAGATATGGCAGGGCTACACCTTC. Its translation is CASSPEIWQGYTF.

The V and J genes are TRBV7-2 and TRBJ2-7; D remains ambiguous. The CDR3 has 13 amino acids. Trimming pared 6 bases from V and 4 bases from J, leaving 13 bases between. Germline V gene data show CDR1 as SGHTA and CDR2 as FQGNSA. The CDR3 coding sequence is TGTGCCAGCAGTCAAACCCTTGTATACGAGCAGTACTTC. Its translation is CASSQTLVYEQYF.

This chain joins TRBV5-1 and TRBJ2-7, with D unresolved. CDR1 is SGHRS and CDR2 is YFSETQ in the germline V gene. This CDR3 contains 13 residues. V lost 0 bases, J lost 4 bases, and 8 bases lay in between. DNA of the CDR3: TGCGCCAGCAGCTTGGGAGTCGGGTACGAGCAGTACTTC. It specifies CASSLGVGYEQYF.

The J gene is TRBJ1-6, the V gene TRBV28, with D possibly being TRBD1 (6 bases). V lost 7 bases and J lost 4, with 20 bases in between. Germline V gives CDR1 MDHEN, CDR2 SYDVKM. This CDR3 contains 17 residues. CDR3 nucleotides: TGTGCCAGCAAACATGGGGGACACATCGAATATAATTCACCCCTCCACTTT. It translates to CASKHGGHIEYNSPLHF.

The chain uses TRBV10-3 and TRBJ2-7, with TRBD2 identical over 9 bases. The CDR3 spans 12 residues. The germline V gene encodes CDR1 ENHRY and CDR2 SYGVKD. The V gene end was trimmed by 8 bases and the J gene end by 4 bases; junction bases not matched to a gene: 3. The CDR3 region is CAISREGYEQYF. The CDR3 nucleotides read TGTGCCATCTCGCGGGAGGGTTACGAGCAGTACTTC.

The chain has TRBV7-6 and TRBJ2-1; 9 nucleotides align to TRBD1. The CDR3 runs to 15 residues. V shed 5 bases and J 4 bases; nucleotides not matched to a gene: 6. The V gene's germline CDR1 is SGHVS and CDR2 FNYEAQ. CDR3 nucleotides: TGTGCCAGCAGCGAAACGGGACAGGGTTACAATGAGCAGTTCTTC. Protein sequence: CASSETGQGYNEQFF.

V and J are TRBV29-1 and TRBJ2-3; no reliable D call. The CDR3 spans 11 residues. V was cut by 7 bases and J by 6 bases, with 11 bases left in between. Germline loops: CDR1 SQVTM, CDR2 ANQGSEA. Written as DNA, the CDR3 is TGCAGCGCTGGTGGGTGGGATACGCAGTATTTT. It codes for CSAGGWDTQYF.

The chain couples TRBV7-9 to TRBJ2-1, with TRBD2 matching 7 bases. Unmatched junction bases numbered 9, after V lost 4 bases and J lost 3 bases. Germline CDR1 is SEHNR and CDR2 is FQNEAQ (reference sequence). The CDR3 covers 16 residues. For the CDR3, the DNA is TGTGCCAGCAGCTCTAGCGGTGCCCTCCACTACAATGAGCAGTTCTTC. It specifies CASSSSGALHYNEQFF. Together with reference TRBV7-9 and TRBJ2-1, the CDR3 gives the full variable domain: DTGVSQNPRHKITKRGQNVTFRCDPISEHNRLYWYRQTLGQGPEFLTYFQNEAQLEKSRLLSDRFSAERPKGSFSTLEIQRTEQGDSAMYLCASSSSGALHYNEQFFGPGTRLTVL.

The gene calls are TRBV18 and TRBJ2-5, with a possible D match to TRBD1 (6 bases). Trimming shortened V by 6 bases and J by 11 bases, and 22 bases separated the two germline ends. CDR1 and CDR2 from the germline V gene are KGHSH and LQKENI. CDR3 length: 14 amino acids. CDR3 sequence reads: CASSTSREGTKQYF. The CDR3 DNA sequence: TGTGCCAGCTCCACCTCACGAGAGGGGACAAAGCAGTACTTC.

The chain recombines TRBV11-2 with TRBJ2-7; a weak D match, TRBD2 (7 bases). CDR3 size: 15 residues. V lost 1 base to trimming and J lost 7 bases, with 17 bases between them. Looked up from germline, CDR1 is SGHAT and CDR2 is FQNNGV. CDR3 protein: CASSLGGGEAGEQYF. In nucleotides, the CDR3 is TGTGCCAGCAGCTTAGGAGGGGGGGAGGCCGGAGAGCAGTACTTC.

This clone was counted many times. The genes are TRBV5-1 and TRBJ2-7, with 9 positions matching TRBD2. The CDR3 has 15 residues. The germline V gene has CDR1 SGHRS and CDR2 YFSETQ. The junction had 9 bases not matched to a gene; V was cut back by 2 bases and J by 6 bases. The CDR3 region has the DNA TGCGCCAGCAGCTTCGGGGCTAGCGGGACGGGCGAGCAGTACTTC. This sequence encodes CASSFGASGTGEQYF.

The chain combines TRBV18 with TRBJ2-1, with 7 bases lining up with TRBD2. The V and J ends lost 6 bases and 5 bases, in that order; junction bases with no gene match: 10. CDR1 KGHSH and CDR2 LQKENI come from the germline V gene. The CDR3 runs 15 residues. As DNA, the CDR3 is TGTGCCAGCTCCCGTATGGCCCTAGCGGACAATGAGCAGTTCTTC. Protein: CASSRMALADNEQFF.

The chain couples TRBV9 to TRBJ2-1; 7 positions agree with TRBD1. This CDR3 has 15 residues. The V and J ends lost 1 base and 2 bases, in that order; junction bases with no gene match: 3. From germline, CDR1 is SGDLS and CDR2 YYNGEE. The CDR3 here is CASSVSGTAYNEQFF. CDR3 DNA: TGTGCCAGCAGCGTATCCGGGACAGCCTACAATGAGCAGTTCTTC.